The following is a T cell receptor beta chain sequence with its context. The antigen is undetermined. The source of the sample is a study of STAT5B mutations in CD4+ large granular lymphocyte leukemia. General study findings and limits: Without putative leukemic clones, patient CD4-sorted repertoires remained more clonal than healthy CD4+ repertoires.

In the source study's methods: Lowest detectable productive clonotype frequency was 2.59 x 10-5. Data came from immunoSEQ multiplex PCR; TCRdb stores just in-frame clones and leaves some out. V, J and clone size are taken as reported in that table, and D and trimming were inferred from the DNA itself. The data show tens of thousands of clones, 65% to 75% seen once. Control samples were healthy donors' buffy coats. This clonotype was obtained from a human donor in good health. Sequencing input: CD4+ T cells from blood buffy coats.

CDR3 in DNA: TGTGCCAGCTCACGAACCTCACAGGGTTACTCCTACGAGCAGTACTTC. Protein product: CASSRTSQGYSYEQYF. The chain is built from TRBV18 and TRBJ2-7; D possibly corresponds to TRBD1 (6 bases). The CDR3 is 16 residues long. V lost 4 bases, J lost 0 bases, and 16 bases lay in between. CDR1 KGHSH and CDR2 LQKENI come from the germline V gene.